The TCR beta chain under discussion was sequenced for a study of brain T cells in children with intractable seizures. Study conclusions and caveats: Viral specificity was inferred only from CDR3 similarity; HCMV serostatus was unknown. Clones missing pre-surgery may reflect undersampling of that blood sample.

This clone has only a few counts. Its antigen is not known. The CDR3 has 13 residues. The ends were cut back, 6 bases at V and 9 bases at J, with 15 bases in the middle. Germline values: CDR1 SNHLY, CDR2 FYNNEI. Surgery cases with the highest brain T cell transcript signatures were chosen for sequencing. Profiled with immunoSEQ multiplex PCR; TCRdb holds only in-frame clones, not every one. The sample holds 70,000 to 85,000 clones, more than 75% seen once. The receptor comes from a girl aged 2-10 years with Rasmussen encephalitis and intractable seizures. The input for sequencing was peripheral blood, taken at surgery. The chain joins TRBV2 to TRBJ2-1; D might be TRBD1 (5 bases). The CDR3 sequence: CASRFESGIEQFF. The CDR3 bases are TGTGCCAGCAGGTTTGAATCAGGGATTGAGCAGTTCTTC.